In its sample, the clone carrying this T cell receptor (beta chain) was seen many times. One end of the junction does not line up with germline, which may come from a read error. The sample originates from a study of human T cells and chemical hapten exposure. Study in general: Patients, chiefly female, had alopecia areata, totalis or universalis.

Germline CDR1 SGHKS, CDR2 YYEKEE (reference sequence). The CDR3 runs to 11 residues. TCRdb passed the RACE reads through MiXCR, listing each CDR3 protein once. The repertoire consists of a few hundred thousand distinct CDR3 sequences, with under 6.5% occurring once and the leading ten covering 5% to 6%. Time point meaning: patch test 2, 6 weeks after DPC sensitization. Treatment of the sample: therapeutic diphenylcyclopropenone sensitization with weekly scalp DPC. This chain uses TRBV5-5 with TRBJ1-1; D call uncertain. The sequencing used whole blood, collected in connection with sensitization to the hapten diphenylcyclopropenone (DPC). The source is a woman aged 18-35 years with alopecia areata. Some clones in this sample may be carry-over from other donors' samples. CDR3 bases: TGTGCCAGCAGTTTGGTCACTGAAGCTTTCTTT. It specifies CASSLVTEAFF.